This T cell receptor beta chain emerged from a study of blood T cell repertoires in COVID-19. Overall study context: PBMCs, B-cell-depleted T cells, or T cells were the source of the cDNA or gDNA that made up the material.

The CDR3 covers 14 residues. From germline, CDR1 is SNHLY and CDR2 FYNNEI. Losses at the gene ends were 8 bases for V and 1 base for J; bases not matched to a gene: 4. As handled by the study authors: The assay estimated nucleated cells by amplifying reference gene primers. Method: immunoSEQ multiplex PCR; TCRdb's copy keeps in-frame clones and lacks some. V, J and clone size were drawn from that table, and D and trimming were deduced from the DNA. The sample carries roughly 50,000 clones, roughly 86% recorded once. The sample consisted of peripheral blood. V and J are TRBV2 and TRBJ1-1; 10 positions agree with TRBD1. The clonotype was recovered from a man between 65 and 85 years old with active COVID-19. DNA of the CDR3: TGTGCCAGCGGAAGGGACAGGGGGAACACTGAAGCTTTCTTT. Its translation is CASGRDRGNTEAFF. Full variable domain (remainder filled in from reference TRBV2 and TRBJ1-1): EPEVTQTPSHQVTQMGQEVILRCVPISNHLYFYWYRQILGQKVEFLVSFYNNEISEKSEIFDDQFSVERPDGSNFTLKIRSTKLEDSAMYFCASGRDRGNTEAFFGQGTRLTVV.